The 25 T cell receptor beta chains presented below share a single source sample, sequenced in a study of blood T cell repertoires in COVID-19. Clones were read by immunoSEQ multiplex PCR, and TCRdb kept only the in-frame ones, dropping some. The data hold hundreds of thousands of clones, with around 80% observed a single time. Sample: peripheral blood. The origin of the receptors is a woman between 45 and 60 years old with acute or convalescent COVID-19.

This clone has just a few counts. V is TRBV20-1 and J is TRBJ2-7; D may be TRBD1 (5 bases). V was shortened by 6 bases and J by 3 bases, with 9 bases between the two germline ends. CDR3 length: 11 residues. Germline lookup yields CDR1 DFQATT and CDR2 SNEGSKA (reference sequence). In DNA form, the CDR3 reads TGCAGTGCGGGGCTAGACTACGAGCAGTACTTC. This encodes CSAGLDYEQYF.

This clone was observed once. Here the CDR3 reads CASSLQGGWQYF. The CDR3 coding sequence is TGTGCCAGCAGCTTACAGGGTGGCTGGCAGTACTTC. V gene TRBV7-2 combines with J gene TRBJ2-7, with D perhaps TRBD1 (5 bases). There are 12 residues in the CDR3. Germline CDR1 reads SGHTA; CDR2 reads FQGNSA. Trimming cost V 2 bases and J 9 bases, with 11 bases left between them.

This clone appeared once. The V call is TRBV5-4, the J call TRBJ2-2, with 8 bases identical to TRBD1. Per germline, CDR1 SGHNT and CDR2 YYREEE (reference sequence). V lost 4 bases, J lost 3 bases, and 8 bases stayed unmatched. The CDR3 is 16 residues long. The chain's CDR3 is CASSRLQGVDTGELFF. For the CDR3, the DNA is TGTGCCAGCAGCAGACTACAGGGGGTAGACACCGGGGAGCTGTTTTTT.

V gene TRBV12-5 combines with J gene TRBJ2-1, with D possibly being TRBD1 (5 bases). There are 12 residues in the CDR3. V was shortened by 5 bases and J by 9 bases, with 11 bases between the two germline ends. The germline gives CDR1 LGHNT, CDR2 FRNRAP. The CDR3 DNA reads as TGTGCTAGTGGTCTCCGGACACCTGAGCAGTTCTTC. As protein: CASGLRTPEQFF.

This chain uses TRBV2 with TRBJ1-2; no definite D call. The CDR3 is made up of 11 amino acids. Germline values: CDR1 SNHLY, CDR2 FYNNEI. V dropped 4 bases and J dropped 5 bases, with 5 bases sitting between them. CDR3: CASSGGYGYTF. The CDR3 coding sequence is TGTGCCAGCAGTGGAGGGTATGGCTACACCTTC. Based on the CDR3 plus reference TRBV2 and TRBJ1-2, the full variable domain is EPEVTQTPSHQVTQMGQEVILRCVPISNHLYFYWYRQILGQKVEFLVSFYNNEISEKSEIFDDQFSVERPDGSNFTLKIRSTKLEDSAMYFCASSGGYGYTFGSGTRLTVV.

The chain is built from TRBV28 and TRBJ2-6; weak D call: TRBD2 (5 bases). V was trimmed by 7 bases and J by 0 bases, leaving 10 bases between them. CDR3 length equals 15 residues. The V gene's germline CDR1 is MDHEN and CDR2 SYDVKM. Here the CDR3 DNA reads TGTGCCAGCAATGAGCGGTCCTCTGGGGCCAACGTCCTGACTTTC. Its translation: CASNERSSGANVLTF. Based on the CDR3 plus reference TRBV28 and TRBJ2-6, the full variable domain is DVKVTQSSRYLVKRTGEKVFLECVQDMDHENMFWYRQDPGLGLRLIYFSYDVKMKEKGDIPEGYSVSREKKERFSLILESASTNQTSMYLCASNERSSGANVLTFGAGSRLTVL.

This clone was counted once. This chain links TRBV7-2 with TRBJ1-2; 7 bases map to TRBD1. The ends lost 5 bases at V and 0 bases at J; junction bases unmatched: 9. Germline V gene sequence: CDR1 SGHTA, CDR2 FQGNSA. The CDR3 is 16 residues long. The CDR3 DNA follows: TGTGCCAGCAGCCCCAGCCGACAGGGCGCTAACTATGGCTACACCTTC. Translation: CASSPSRQGANYGYTF. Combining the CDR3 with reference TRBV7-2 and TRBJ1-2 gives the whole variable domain GAGVSQSPSNKVTEKGKDVELRCDPISGHTALYWYRQSLGQGLEFLIYFQGNSAPDKSGLPSDRFSAERTGGSVSTLTIQRTQQEDSAVYLCASSPSRQGANYGYTFGSGTRLTVV.

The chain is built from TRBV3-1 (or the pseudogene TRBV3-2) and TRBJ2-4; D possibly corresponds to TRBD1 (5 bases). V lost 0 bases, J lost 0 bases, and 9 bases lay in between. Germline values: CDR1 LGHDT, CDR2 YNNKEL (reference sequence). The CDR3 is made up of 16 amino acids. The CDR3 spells CASSQEMTVAKNIQYF. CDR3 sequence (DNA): TGTGCCAGCAGCCAAGAGATGACAGTAGCCAAAAACATTCAGTACTTC.

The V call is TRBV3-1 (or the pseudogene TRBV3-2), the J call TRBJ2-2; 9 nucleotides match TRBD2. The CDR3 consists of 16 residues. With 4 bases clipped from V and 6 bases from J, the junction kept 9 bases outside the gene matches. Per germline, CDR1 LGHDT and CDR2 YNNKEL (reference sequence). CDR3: CASSLWGVAGAGELFF. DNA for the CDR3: TGTGCCAGCAGCCTTTGGGGAGTAGCGGGAGCCGGGGAGCTGTTTTTT.

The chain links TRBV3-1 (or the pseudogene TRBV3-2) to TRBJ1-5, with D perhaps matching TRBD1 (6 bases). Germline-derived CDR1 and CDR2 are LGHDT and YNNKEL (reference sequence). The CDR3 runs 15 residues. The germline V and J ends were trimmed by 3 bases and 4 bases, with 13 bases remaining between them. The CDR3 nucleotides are TGTGCCAGCAGCCATCGCTCCACAGGGAATCAGCCCCAGCATTTT. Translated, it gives CASSHRSTGNQPQHF.

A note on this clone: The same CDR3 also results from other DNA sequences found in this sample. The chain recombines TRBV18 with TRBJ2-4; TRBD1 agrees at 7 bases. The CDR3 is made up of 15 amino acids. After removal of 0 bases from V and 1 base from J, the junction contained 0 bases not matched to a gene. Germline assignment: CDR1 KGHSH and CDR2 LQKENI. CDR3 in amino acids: CASSPPQGAKNIQYF. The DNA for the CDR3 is TGTGCCAGCTCACCACCACAGGGGGCCAAAAACATTCAGTACTTC.

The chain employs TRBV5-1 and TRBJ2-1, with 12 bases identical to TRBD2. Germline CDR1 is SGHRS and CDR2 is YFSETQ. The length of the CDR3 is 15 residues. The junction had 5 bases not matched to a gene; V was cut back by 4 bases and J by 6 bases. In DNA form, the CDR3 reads TGCGCCAGCAGCCCGACTAGCGGGAGTCGCAATGAGCAGTTCTTC. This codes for CASSPTSGSRNEQFF.

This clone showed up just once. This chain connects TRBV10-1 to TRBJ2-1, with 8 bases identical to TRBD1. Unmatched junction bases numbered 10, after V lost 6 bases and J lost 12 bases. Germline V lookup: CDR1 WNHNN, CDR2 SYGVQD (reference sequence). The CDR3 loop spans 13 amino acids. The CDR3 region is CASSDTRTGRQFF. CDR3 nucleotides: TGCGCCAGCAGCGACACCCGGACAGGGCGGCAGTTCTTC.

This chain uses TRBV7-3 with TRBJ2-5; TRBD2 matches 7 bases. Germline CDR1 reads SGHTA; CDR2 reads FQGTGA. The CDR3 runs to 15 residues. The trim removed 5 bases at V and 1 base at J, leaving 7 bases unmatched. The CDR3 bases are TGTGCCAGCAGCCGCCTGGGAGGGCCCCAAGAGACCCAGTACTTC. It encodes CASSRLGGPQETQYF.

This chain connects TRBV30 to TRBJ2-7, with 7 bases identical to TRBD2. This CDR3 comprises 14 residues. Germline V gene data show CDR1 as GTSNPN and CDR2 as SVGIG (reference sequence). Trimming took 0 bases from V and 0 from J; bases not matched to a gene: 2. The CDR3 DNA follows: TGTGCCTGGAGTGTTCCGGGGGGCTCCTACGAGCAGTACTTC. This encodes CAWSVPGGSYEQYF.

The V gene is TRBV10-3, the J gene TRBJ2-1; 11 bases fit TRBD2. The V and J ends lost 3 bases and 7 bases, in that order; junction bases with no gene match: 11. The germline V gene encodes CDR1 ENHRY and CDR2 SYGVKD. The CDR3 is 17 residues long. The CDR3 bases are TGTGCCATCAGTGAACCCCGAGGTACTAGCGGGAGTAATGAGCAGTTCTTC. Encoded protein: CAISEPRGTSGSNEQFF.

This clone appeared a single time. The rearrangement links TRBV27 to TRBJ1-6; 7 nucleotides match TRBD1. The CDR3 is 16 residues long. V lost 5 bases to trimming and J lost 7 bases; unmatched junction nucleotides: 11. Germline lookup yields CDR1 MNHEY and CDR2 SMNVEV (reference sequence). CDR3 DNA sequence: TGTGCCAGCAGTCCGAGAGCCGGGACAGAGAATTCACCCCTCCACTTT. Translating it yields CASSPRAGTENSPLHF.

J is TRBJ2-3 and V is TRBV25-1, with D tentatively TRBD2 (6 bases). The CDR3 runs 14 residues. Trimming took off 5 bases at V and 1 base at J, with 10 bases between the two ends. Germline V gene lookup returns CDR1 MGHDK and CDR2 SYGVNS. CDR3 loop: CASSQGEGTDTQYF. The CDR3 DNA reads TGTGCCAGCAGTCAAGGGGAGGGCACAGATACGCAGTATTTT.

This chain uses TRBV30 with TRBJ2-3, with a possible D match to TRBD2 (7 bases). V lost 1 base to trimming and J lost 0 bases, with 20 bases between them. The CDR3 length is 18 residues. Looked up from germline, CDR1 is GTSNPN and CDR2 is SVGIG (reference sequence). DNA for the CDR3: TGTGCCTGGAGTGGACCTGGGGGGGGCGGGACTAGCACAGATACGCAGTATTTT. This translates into CAWSGPGGGGTSTDTQYF.

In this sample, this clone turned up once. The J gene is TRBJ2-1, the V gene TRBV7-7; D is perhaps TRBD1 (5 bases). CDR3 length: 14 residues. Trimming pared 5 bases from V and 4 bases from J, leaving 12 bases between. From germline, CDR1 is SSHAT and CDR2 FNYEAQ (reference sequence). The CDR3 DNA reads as TGTGCCAGCAGCGCAGGGCAGGGTTACAATGAGCAGTTCTTC. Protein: CASSAGQGYNEQFF.

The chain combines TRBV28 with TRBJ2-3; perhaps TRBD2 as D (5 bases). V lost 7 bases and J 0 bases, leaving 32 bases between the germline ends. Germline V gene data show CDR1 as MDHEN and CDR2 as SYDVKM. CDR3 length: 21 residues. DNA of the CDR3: TGTGCCAGCACTTCTGATACAGCGGCCCTTGGGCCAGGACCTAGCACAGATACGCAGTATTTT. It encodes CASTSDTAALGPGPSTDTQYF.

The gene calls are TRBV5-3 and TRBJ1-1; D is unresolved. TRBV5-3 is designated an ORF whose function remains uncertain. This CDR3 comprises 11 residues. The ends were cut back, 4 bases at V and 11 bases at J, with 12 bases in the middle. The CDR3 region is CARSPTPEAFF. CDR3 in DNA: TGTGCCAGAAGCCCGACTCCCGAGGCTTTCTTT.

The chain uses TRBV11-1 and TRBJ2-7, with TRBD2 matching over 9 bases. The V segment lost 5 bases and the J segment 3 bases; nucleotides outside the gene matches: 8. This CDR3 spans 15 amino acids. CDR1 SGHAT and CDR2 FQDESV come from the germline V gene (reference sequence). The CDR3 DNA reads TGTGCCAGCAGCAAAGAAGTAGCGGGAGTCTACGAGCAGTACTTC. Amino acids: CASSKEVAGVYEQYF.

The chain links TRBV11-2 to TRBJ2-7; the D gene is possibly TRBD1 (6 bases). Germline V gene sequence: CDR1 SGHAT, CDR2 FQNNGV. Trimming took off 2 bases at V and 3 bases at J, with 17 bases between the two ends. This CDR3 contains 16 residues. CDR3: CASSLRAADSFYEQYF. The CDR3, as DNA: TGTGCCAGCAGCTTAAGGGCGGCGGACAGCTTCTACGAGCAGTACTTC.

The CDR3: CSAGGHLQFF. In DNA form, the CDR3 reads TGCAGTGCCGGGGGTCATTTGCAGTTCTTC. The rearrangement links TRBV20-1 to TRBJ2-1, with D possibly being TRBD2 (6 bases). This CDR3 is 10 amino acids long. Germline V gene sequence: CDR1 DFQATT, CDR2 SNEGSKA (reference sequence). V gave up 6 bases and J gave up 12 bases, with 12 bases separating them.